This is a list of T cell receptor beta chains from one sample in a study of blood T cell repertoires in COVID-19. Generated by immunoSEQ multiplex PCR, the TCRdb table keeps only in-frame clones and is missing some. The table includes roughly 150,000 clones, 65% to 85% detected once. Sequenced sample: peripheral blood. The source is an elderly woman with acute or convalescent COVID-19. Both conserved end residues are trimmed from each CDR3. D genes are given only for firm matches.

j_gene	d_gene	v_gene	CDR3aa
TRBJ2-6	TRBD1	TRBV6-2/TRBV6-3	ASSIGQGAPPGANVLT
TRBJ2-3	.	TRBV20-1	SVLTDTQY
TRBJ2-5	TRBD2	TRBV28	ASSLGGARGTQY
TRBJ2-2	.	TRBV6-5	ASKRGGYTGELF
TRBJ1-2	.	TRBV3-1/TRBV3-2	ASSQAGDGGYT
TRBJ1-2	TRBD1	TRBV19	ASNLGTGNGYT
TRBJ1-1	.	TRBV5-1	ASSLGDRTNTEAF
TRBJ1-2	.	TRBV19	ASGRDQSLGYT
TRBJ2-1	TRBD2	TRBV3-1/TRBV3-2	ASSQGLAGAAPTYNEQF
TRBJ1-1	.	TRBV19	ASSFRGAHTEAF
TRBJ2-2	.	TRBV6-5	ASSAGLGTGELF
TRBJ1-2	.	TRBV5-1	ASSLGGGQYGYT
TRBJ2-5	TRBD1	TRBV29-1	SVTGGKETQY
TRBJ1-5	.	TRBV19	ASSIQPGVGNQPQH
TRBJ2-7	.	TRBV12-3/TRBV12-4	ASSVPGSYEQY
TRBJ1-2	.	TRBV14	ASSRRRTDGYT
TRBJ1-5	.	TRBV19	ASRSGGPLSNQPQH
TRBJ1-1	TRBD1	TRBV5-1	ASSTGQGETEAF
TRBJ1-6	.	TRBV5-5	ASSLAQAGMNLH
TRBJ1-3	.	TRBV4-3	ASSQDLSGVGSGNTIY
TRBJ2-1	.	TRBV5-1	ASSLVGEASYNEQF
TRBJ2-7	.	TRBV6-5	ASSYSTGNYEQY
TRBJ2-3	.	TRBV19	ASRATTDTQY
TRBJ1-5	TRBD1	TRBV5-5	ASSYRDRDQPQH
TRBJ1-4	.	TRBV4-3	ASSRWAGGSEKLF
TRBJ1-6	TRBD1	TRBV19	ASSLLTGTGGHSPLH
TRBJ1-3	.	TRBV9	ASSNIGGFSGNTIY
TRBJ1-2	.	TRBV7-8	ASSLGSSPGGYT
TRBJ1-1	TRBD1	TRBV5-1	ASSDVAGGAVNTEAF
TRBJ1-1	.	TRBV7-8	ASSLVQGNTEAF
TRBJ1-1	.	TRBV18	ASGGTGNTEAF
TRBJ2-2	.	TRBV5-1	ASSVDSPGELF
TRBJ1-2	TRBD1	TRBV6-2/TRBV6-3	ASSTGQEFYGYT
TRBJ2-1	TRBD2	TRBV28	ASSFLAGTYNEQF
TRBJ2-7	.	TRBV5-1	ASSLATSSYEQY
TRBJ1-1	.	TRBV6-6	ASGGGVMNTEAF
TRBJ2-1	TRBD2	TRBV18	ASSPPGLAGSEQF
TRBJ2-2	.	TRBV19	ASSIFSPVKTGELF
TRBJ2-1	.	TRBV18	ASSPSYGQSEQF
TRBJ2-7	TRBD1	TRBV7-6	ASSLRGTGGYEQY
TRBJ1-5	.	TRBV19	ASSTNREGQPQH
TRBJ1-2	.	TRBV11-1	ASSLNEATMNYGYT
TRBJ2-2	.	TRBV19	ASSIDREVGELF
TRBJ2-5	.	TRBV21-1	ASRTVYQETQY
TRBJ2-2	.	TRBV5-6	ASSAAWDKNTGELF
TRBJ2-2	TRBD1	TRBV7-9	ASSLNGQGANTGELF
TRBJ2-4	.	TRBV19	ASSMLQAEKNIQY
TRBJ1-2	.	TRBV19	ASSSQVGQSNYGYT
TRBJ1-6	.	TRBV4-3	ASSQDLTSRGGTYNSPLH
TRBJ2-7	TRBD1	TRBV5-4	ASSLNSGQGRGEQY